These 8 T cell receptor beta chains originate from one sample sequenced in a study of cytomegalovirus exposure and HLA in healthy donors (dated by TCRdb to about 2017). The library came from the immunoSEQ multiplex PCR assay. For the multiplex PCR, a mixture combining 60 forward primers for TCR Vbeta segments and 13 reverse primers for TCR Jbeta segments was used. This immuneACCESS table, as held by TCRdb, lists in-frame sequences with V and J called but not all clones. Of the missing ones, under half trace to an unresolved V gene in checked studies; the others have no known cause. Present in this sample are about 190,000 clones, 85% to 90% of which were seen just once. The ten largest clones add up to approximately 1.7% of the sample. Material: PBMCs. All receptors derive from a woman younger than 35 in good health and CMV-seronegative.

The rearrangement uses TRBV4-1 and TRBJ1-2; 8 bases are a match to TRBD1. V dropped 1 base and J dropped 5; count of bases not matched to a gene: 6. This CDR3 is 15 amino acids long. Germline CDR1 MGHRA, CDR2 YSYEKL. CDR3 loop: CASSQARDRRYGYTF. The DNA of the CDR3 is TGCGCCAGCAGCCAAGCCAGGGACAGGAGGTATGGCTACACCTTC.

This chain joins TRBV27 and TRBJ2-1; a possible D gene is TRBD2 (7 bases). CDR1 is MNHEY, CDR2 SMNVEV, per germline (reference sequence). CDR3 length: 11 amino acids. Trimming took off 7 bases at V and 8 bases at J, with 9 bases between the two ends. CDR3 in amino acids: CASNGGHEQFF. In nucleotides, the CDR3 is TGTGCCAGCAACGGGGGGCATGAGCAGTTCTTC.

This clone was found a few times. The chain uses TRBV5-1 and TRBJ1-1, with D tentatively TRBD1 (5 bases). CDR3 length: 15 amino acids. The germline V and J ends were trimmed by 0 bases and 1 base, with 10 bases remaining between them. CDR1 and CDR2 from the germline V gene are SGHRS and YFSETQ. CDR3 amino acids: CASSLAVQENTEAFF. The DNA for the CDR3 is TGCGCCAGCAGCTTGGCCGTACAGGAGAACACTGAAGCTTTCTTT.

The chain carries TRBV6-6 and TRBJ1-3; D gene unclear. The ends were cut back, 2 bases at V and 0 bases at J, with 8 bases in the middle. In germline, CDR1 is MNHNY, CDR2 SVGAGI (reference sequence). The CDR3 is 15 residues long. CDR3 amino acids: CASSYGVVSGNTIYF. The CDR3 DNA reads as TGTGCCAGCAGTTACGGTGTAGTCTCTGGAAACACCATATATTTT.

This clone has just a few counts. This chain uses TRBV19 with TRBJ2-2; the D gene is possibly TRBD2 (5 bases). Trimming cost V 5 bases and J 2 bases, with 9 bases left between them. The CDR3 loop spans 14 amino acids. Germline V gene sequence: CDR1 LNHDA, CDR2 SQIVND (reference sequence). For the CDR3, the DNA is TGTGCCAGTAGTCACCGGGATAACACCGGGGAGCTGTTTTTT. This translates into CASSHRDNTGELFF. Together with reference TRBV19 and TRBJ2-2, the CDR3 gives the full variable domain: DGGITQSPKYLFRKEGQNVTLSCEQNLNHDAMYWYRQDPGQGLRLIYYSQIVNDFQKGDIAEGYSVSREKKESFPLTVTSAQKNPTAFYLCASSHRDNTGELFFGEGSRLTVL.

V usage is TRBV18 and J usage is TRBJ2-6, with D maybe TRBD1 (6 bases). The CDR3 loop spans 18 amino acids. Germline V gene sequence: CDR1 KGHSH, CDR2 LQKENI. V gave up 0 bases and J gave up 2 bases, with 14 bases separating them. In DNA form, the CDR3 reads TGTGCCAGCTCACCACCCGGACAGACGATTACTGGGGCCAACGTCCTGACTTTC. Its translation: CASSPPGQTITGANVLTF.

This chain connects TRBV18 to TRBJ1-5, with a tentative D call TRBD1 (6 bases). The CDR3 is 15 amino acids. V gave up 4 bases and J gave up 0 bases, with 10 bases separating them. The germline CDR1 and CDR2 sequences are KGHSH and LQKENI. The DNA of the CDR3 is TGTGCCAGCTCACTTACGGACAGTAGCAATCAGCCCCAGCATTTT. Residues: CASSLTDSSNQPQHF.

This clone was observed a handful of times. CDR3 DNA sequence: TGCGCCAGCAGCTTAGGACAGGGAGGCTCAGATACGCAGTATTTT. Amino acids: CASSLGQGGSDTQYF. V usage is TRBV5-1 and J usage is TRBJ2-3; 8 bases line up with TRBD1. The V gene end was trimmed by 2 bases and the J gene end by 4 bases; junction bases not matched to a gene: 6. The V gene's germline CDR1 is SGHRS and CDR2 YFSETQ. The CDR3 totals 15 residues.